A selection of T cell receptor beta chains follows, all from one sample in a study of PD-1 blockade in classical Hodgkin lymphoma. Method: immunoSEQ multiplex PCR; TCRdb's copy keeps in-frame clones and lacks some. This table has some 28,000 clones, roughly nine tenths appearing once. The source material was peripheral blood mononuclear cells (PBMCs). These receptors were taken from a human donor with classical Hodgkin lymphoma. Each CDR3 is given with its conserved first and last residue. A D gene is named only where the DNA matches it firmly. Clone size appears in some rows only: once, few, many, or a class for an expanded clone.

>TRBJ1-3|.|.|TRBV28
TGTGCCAGCAGTTCCGTACGCTCTGGAAACACCATATATTTT
CASSSVRSGNTIYF
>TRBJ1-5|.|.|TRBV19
TGTGCCAGTAGTATACAGGCGGGTGGCAATCAGCCCCAGCATTTT
CASSIQAGGNQPQHF
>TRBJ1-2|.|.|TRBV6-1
TGTGCCAGCAGTGAAGCGTTCGGGTACAACTATGGCTACACCTTC
CASSEAFGYNYGYTF
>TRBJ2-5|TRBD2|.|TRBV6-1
TGTGCCAGCAGTGATCTAGCGGGAGAAGAGACCCAGTACTTC
CASSDLAGEETQYF
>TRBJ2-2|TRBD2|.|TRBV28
TGTGCCAGCATACCTAGCGGGAGGCTGCACACCGGGGAGCTGTTTTTT
CASIPSGRLHTGELFF
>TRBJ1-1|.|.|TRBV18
TGTGCCAGCTCAAGCCGCGGACAAAGGAACACTGAAGCTTTCTTT
CASSSRGQRNTEAFF
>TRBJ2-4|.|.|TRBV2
TGTGCCAGCAGTGAACGTCTAGCCAAAAACATTCAGTACTTC
CASSERLAKNIQYF
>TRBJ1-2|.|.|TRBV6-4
TGTGCCAGCAGTGACACCGGGAGGGCTAACTATGGCTACACCTTC
CASSDTGRANYGYTF
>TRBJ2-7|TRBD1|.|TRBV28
TGTGCCAGCAGTTTATCGGGACAGAACTACGAGCAGTACTTC
CASSLSGQNYEQYF
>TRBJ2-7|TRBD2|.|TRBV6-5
TGTGCCAGCAGTTACTCGAGGCTAGCGGGGCCCTACGAGCAGTACTTC
CASSYSRLAGPYEQYF
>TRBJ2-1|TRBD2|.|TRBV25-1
TGTGCCAGCAGTGAATTCAAGAGCGGGAGGGAGAATGAGCAGTTCTTC
CASSEFKSGRENEQFF
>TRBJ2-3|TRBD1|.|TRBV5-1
TGCGCCAGCAGCTTGGGGGACAGGGTAACAGATACGCAGTATTTT
CASSLGDRVTDTQYF
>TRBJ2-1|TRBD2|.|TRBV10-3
TGTGCCATCAGTGCTCCGGCTAGCGGGCGGAATGAGCAGTTCTTC
CAISAPASGRNEQFF
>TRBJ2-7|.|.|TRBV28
TGTGCCAGCGCTGGGGGGGCCGAGGTATACGAGCAGTACTTC
CASAGGAEVYEQYF
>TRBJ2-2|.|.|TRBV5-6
TGTGCCAGCAGCTTGCAAGCTAGCAGATACACCGGGGAGCTGTTTTTT
CASSLQASRYTGELFF
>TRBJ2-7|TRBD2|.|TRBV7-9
TGTGCCAGCAGCCTCCGCGGGGGGCCCGGACAAATTGCCTACGAGCAGTACTTC
CASSLRGGPGQIAYEQYF
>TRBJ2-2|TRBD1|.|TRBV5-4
TGTGCCAGCAGCGGCGGGACAGGGAACACCGGGGAGCTGTTTTTT
CASSGGTGNTGELFF
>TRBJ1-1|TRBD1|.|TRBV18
TGTGCCAGCTCACCTTTTCGGGAGACAGGGGGGGCCACTGAAGCTTTCTTT
CASSPFRETGGATEAFF
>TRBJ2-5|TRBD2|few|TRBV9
TGTGCCAGCAGCGTTTTTGCGGGAGTGGGAGAGACCCAGTACTTC
CASSVFAGVGETQYF
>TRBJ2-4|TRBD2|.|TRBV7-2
TGTGCCAGCACCCCAGGACTAGCGGGGACCCAAAACATTCAGTACTTC
CASTPGLAGTQNIQYF
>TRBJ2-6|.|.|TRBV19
TGTGCCAGTAGCGAGAGAGGGACTGGGGCCAACGTCCTGACTTTC
CASSERGTGANVLTF
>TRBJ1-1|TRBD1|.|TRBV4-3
TGCGCCAGCAGCCCCTGGACAGGAACGAACACTGAAGCTTTCTTT
CASSPWTGTNTEAFF
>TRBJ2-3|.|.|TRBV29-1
TGCAGCGTTGGGCAGTTCACAGATACGCAGTATTTT
CSVGQFTDTQYF
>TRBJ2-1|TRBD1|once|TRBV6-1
TGTGCCAGCAGCGACAGGGTCCATGAGCAGTTCTTC
CASSDRVHEQFF
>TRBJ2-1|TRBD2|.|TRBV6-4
TGTGCCAGCAGCATCGAGCGGGGATACAATGAGCAGTTCTTC
CASSIERGYNEQFF
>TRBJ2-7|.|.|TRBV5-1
TGCGCCAGCAGCTTTCCCGGGACCCTACCCGATGAGCAGTACTTC
CASSFPGTLPDEQYF
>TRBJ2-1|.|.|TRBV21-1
TGTGCCAGCAGCCCCCGGACTAGCGGGAGGGCCCATGAGCAGTTCTTC
CASSPRTSGRAHEQFF
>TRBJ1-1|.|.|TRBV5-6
TGTGCCAGCAGCTACCCGACAGGGAACACTGAAGCTTTCTTT
CASSYPTGNTEAFF
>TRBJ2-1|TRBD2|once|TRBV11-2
TGTGCCAGCAGCTTAGGCCTAGCGGGAAGGTACAATGAGCAGTTCTTC
CASSLGLAGRYNEQFF
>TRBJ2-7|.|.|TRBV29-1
TGCAGCGTTGAGGGCGGCCCCTACGAGCAGTACTTC
CSVEGGPYEQYF
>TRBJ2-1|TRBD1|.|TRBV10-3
TGTGCCATCAGTGTTGTGACAGGGGGGTCTTACAATGAGCAGTTCTTC
CAISVVTGGSYNEQFF
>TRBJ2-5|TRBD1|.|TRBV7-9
TGTGCCAGCAGCTATCCGGGACAGGGACCCCAAGAGACCCAGTACTTC
CASSYPGQGPQETQYF
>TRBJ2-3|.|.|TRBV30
TGTGCCTGGAGTACTGCTATGTCAGATACGCAGTATTTT
CAWSTAMSDTQYF
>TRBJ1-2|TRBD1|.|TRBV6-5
TGTGCCAGCAGTTCAGGGGGCACCGCCTATGGCTACACCTTC
CASSSGGTAYGYTF
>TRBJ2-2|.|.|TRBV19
TGTGCCAGTAGTATCGCGAGGGCCCATCCCGGGGAGCTGTTTTTT
CASSIARAHPGELFF
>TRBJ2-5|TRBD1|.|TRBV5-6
TGTGCCAGCAGCCAAACAGGGGCTCAAGAGACCCAGTACTTC
CASSQTGAQETQYF
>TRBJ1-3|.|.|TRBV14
TGTGCCAGCAGCCAAGAAATTTGGAGCGAACACTCTGGAAACACCATATATTTT
CASSQEIWSEHSGNTIYF
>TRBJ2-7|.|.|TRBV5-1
TGCGCCAGCAGCTTGAGCGGGACAGTCTCCTACGAGCAGTACTTC
CASSLSGTVSYEQYF
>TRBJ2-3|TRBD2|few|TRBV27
TGTGCCAGCAGTTTATGGGGGAGGGGAGGCACAGATACGCAGTATTTT
CASSLWGRGGTDTQYF
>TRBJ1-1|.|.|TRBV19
TGTGCCAGTAGTATAGATGCTCGGCCGAACACTGAAGCTTTCTTT
CASSIDARPNTEAFF
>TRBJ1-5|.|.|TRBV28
TGTGCCAGCAGTCTTGTAGTTAGCAATCAGCCCCAGCATTTT
CASSLVVSNQPQHF
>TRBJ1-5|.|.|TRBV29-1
TGCAGCGTCCGTGACAGGAATCAGCCCCAGCATTTT
CSVRDRNQPQHF
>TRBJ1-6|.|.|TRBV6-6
TGTGCCAGCAGTTACGGGGGACCCCGGTTAGGTTCACCCCTCCACTTT
CASSYGGPRLGSPLHF
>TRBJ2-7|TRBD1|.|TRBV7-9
TGTGCCAGCAGCTCAGGGGGCGGGTCTCCCTACGAGCAGTACTTC
CASSSGGGSPYEQYF
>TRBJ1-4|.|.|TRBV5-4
TGTGCCAGCAGCTTGGGGCTGACAGGAATGAATGAAAAACTGTTTTTT
CASSLGLTGMNEKLFF
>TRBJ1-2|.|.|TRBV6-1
TGTGCCAGCAGTGAGGCAGGGTCGAACTATGGCTACACCTTC
CASSEAGSNYGYTF
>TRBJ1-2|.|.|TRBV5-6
TGTGCCAGCAGCCCTGGCTCAGACCTCGGTGGCTACACCTTC
CASSPGSDLGGYTF
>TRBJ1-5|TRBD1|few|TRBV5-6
TGTGCCAGCAGCCCCTCGGGGGGGACAGCCTATGGGGGCAATCAGCCCCAGCATTTT
CASSPSGGTAYGGNQPQHF
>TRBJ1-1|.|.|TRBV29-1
TGCAGCGTTGCTGGGGGTGGAGACACTGAAGCTTTCTTT
CSVAGGGDTEAFF
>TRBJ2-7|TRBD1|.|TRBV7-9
TGTGCCAGCAGTCAGACAGGGTCGGCCTACGAGCAGTACTTC
CASSQTGSAYEQYF
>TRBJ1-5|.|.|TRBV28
TGTGCCAGCAGTCACCCGGTGGGGGCTTCGGGGCCCCAGCATTTT
CASSHPVGASGPQHF
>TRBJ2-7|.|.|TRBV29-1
TGCAGCGTTGAGGTAGGGGCCTACGAGCAGTACTTC
CSVEVGAYEQYF
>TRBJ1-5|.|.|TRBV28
TGTGCCAGCATTAGCAGCCGGTATCAGCCCCAGCATTTT
CASISSRYQPQHF
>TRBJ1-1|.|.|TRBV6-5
TGTGCCAGCAGTTACTACAGTGCGTCTGAAGCTTTCTTT
CASSYYSASEAFF
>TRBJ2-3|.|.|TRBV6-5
TGTGCCAGCAGTTACTTCGGGTCGGGGAGAGGAGATACGCAGTATTTT
CASSYFGSGRGDTQYF
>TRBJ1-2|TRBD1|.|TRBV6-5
TGTGCCAGCAGTTACGGAGGGACAGACTATGGCTACACCTTC
CASSYGGTDYGYTF
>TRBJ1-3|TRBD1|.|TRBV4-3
TGCGCCAGCAGCCAATCAGACAGGGGATCTGGAAACACCATATATTTT
CASSQSDRGSGNTIYF